This is a list of T cell receptor beta chains from one sample in a study of CD8+CD57+ T cells in acquired aplastic anemia. TCRdb reprocessed the reads via MiXCR and lists one record per CDR3 protein. The sample holds 200,000 to 250,000 distinct CDR3 sequences; about a third are singletons and the top ten take about 1.1%. Material for sequencing was sorted CD4+, CD8+, or CD8+CD57+ T cells (not recorded which) from PBMCs. The receptors here all came from a human donor in good health, serving as a control. Each CDR3 is given with its conserved first and last residue. The order of the fields is clone size, D gene, V gene, J gene, CDR3 protein, CDR3 DNA. The D gene is left open where the match is weak. Some rows mark clone size as missing; the rest say once, few, many or name a class of expanded clone.

>few|TRBD1|TRBV24-1|TRBJ2-7
CATSDNRGQQYF
TGTGCCACCAGTGACAACAGGGGGCAACAGTACTTC
>many|NA|TRBV29-1|TRBJ1-1
CSVGGARGSTEAFF
TGCAGCGTTGGGGGGGCGAGGGGCTCGACTGAAGCTTTCTTT
>NA|TRBD2|TRBV6-5|TRBJ2-1
CASSYVLAGSNEQFF
TGTGCCAGCAGTTACGTATTAGCGGGATCCAATGAGCAGTTCTTC
>once|TRBD1|TRBV7-2|TRBJ1-5
CASSRGQGRNQPQHF
TGTGCCAGCAGCCGCGGACAGGGTAGGAATCAGCCCCAGCATTTT
>many|NA|TRBV20-1|TRBJ1-1
CSAFFGTMNTEAFF
TGCAGTGCCTTTTTCGGGACAATGAACACTGAAGCTTTCTTT
>once|TRBD1|TRBV5-1|TRBJ1-6
CASSFRDRGCSPLHF
TGCGCCAGCAGCTTCCGGGACAGGGGGTGTTCACCCCTCCACTTT
>many|TRBD1|TRBV9|TRBJ1-2
CASSSHITGVYGYTF
TGTGCCAGCAGCTCCCATATTACAGGGGTCTATGGCTACACCTTC
>NA|TRBD1|TRBV28|TRBJ2-7
CASSYPGQGFWEQYF
TGTGCCAGCAGTTATCCGGGACAGGGGTTTTGGGAGCAGTACTTC
>NA|NA|TRBV5-6|TRBJ2-5
CASSLNPSGETQYF
TGTGCCAGCAGCTTGAATCCGAGTGGGGAGACCCAGTACTTC
>once|NA|TRBV19|TRBJ2-7
CASKSRWSSYEQYF
TGTGCCAGTAAGAGTCGCTGGAGCTCCTACGAGCAGTACTTC
>NA|NA|TRBV30|TRBJ1-3
CAWSEERDTIYF
TGTGCCTGGAGTGAGGAGAGAGACACCATATATTTT
>once|TRBD2|TRBV20-1|TRBJ2-7
CSARVAGGPGQYF
TGCAGTGCTAGAGTAGCGGGGGGGCCGGGGCAGTACTTC
>few|TRBD1|TRBV18|TRBJ2-7
CASSRDSLSSYEQYF
TGTGCCAGCTCCCGGGACAGCTTGTCTTCCTACGAGCAGTACTTC
>many|TRBD2|TRBV7-2|TRBJ2-7
CASSLAVAGGYEQYF
TGTGCCAGCAGCCTCGCGGTAGCGGGGGGCTACGAGCAGTACTTC
>few|NA|TRBV20-1|TRBJ2-1
CSAPHSRSRNEQFF
TGCAGTGCTCCTCATAGCAGGAGTCGGAATGAGCAGTTCTTC
>many|NA|TRBV20-1|TRBJ2-5
CSASIVSPSGETQYF
TGCAGTGCTAGTATAGTCTCCCCATCTGGAGAGACCCAGTACTTC
>few|NA|TRBV10-3|TRBJ2-3
CAISETGLADTQYF
TGTGCCATCAGTGAGACGGGGTTGGCAGATACGCAGTATTTT
>many|NA|TRBV2|TRBJ1-2
CASSVEKAPTNYGYTF
TGTGCCAGCAGTGTGGAGAAGGCCCCCACTAACTATGGCTACACCTTC
>NA|TRBD1|TRBV7-9|TRBJ2-5
CASSSPHRGRETQYF
TGTGCCAGCAGCTCGCCACACAGGGGAAGGGAGACCCAGTACTTC
>few|TRBD1|TRBV4-2|TRBJ2-1
CASRPSGTGGFEQFF
TGTGCCAGCAGACCCTCCGGGACAGGGGGCTTTGAGCAGTTCTTC
>few|NA|TRBV4-3|TRBJ2-7
CASSQPTGVSYEQYF
TGCGCCAGCAGCCAGCCAACGGGGGTTTCCTACGAGCAGTACTTC
>NA|TRBD1|TRBV4-1|TRBJ2-7
CASSQVKGQRNQTVYEQYF
TGCGCCAGCAGCCAAGTGAAGGGACAGCGAAATCAAACCGTCTACGAGCAGTACTTC
>many|NA|TRBV20-1|TRBJ1-4
CSASRIPEGNEKLFF
TGCAGTGCTAGCAGAATACCAGAGGGTAATGAAAAACTGTTTTTT
>many|NA|TRBV20-1|TRBJ2-7
CSAREPDSSYEQYF
TGCAGTGCTAGAGAGCCCGACAGCTCCTACGAGCAGTACTTC
>NA|NA|TRBV15|TRBJ1-2
CATSPPDLNYGYTF
TGTGCCACCAGCCCGCCGGACCTTAACTATGGCTACACCTTC
>NA|NA|TRBV9|TRBJ2-3
CASSVEWSTDTQYF
TGTGCCAGCAGCGTAGAATGGAGCACAGATACGCAGTATTTT
>many|TRBD1|TRBV7-9|TRBJ2-1
CASSFDRQGAIEQFF
TGTGCCAGCAGCTTTGATAGACAGGGGGCCATTGAGCAGTTCTTC
>many|NA|TRBV29-1|TRBJ2-3
CSVEEVTDTQYF
TGCAGCGTTGAGGAGGTTACAGATACGCAGTATTTT
>many|TRBD1|TRBV25-1|TRBJ1-2
CASSEPGTGVSSYGYTF
TGTGCCAGCAGTGAACCCGGGACAGGGGTCTCCTCATATGGCTACACCTTC